Presented here are 23 T cell receptor beta chains from one specimen sequenced in a study of T cells after yellow fever vaccination. One entry per CDR3 protein results from TCRdb running MiXCR on the 5' RACE reads. The repertoire holds roughly 32,000 distinct CDR3 sequences, with over 9.5% as singletons. Source: PBMCs, either bulk or a sorted T-cell subset (CD4+, CD8+, memory, or dextramer-sorted; not recorded which), taken approximately 15 days after the first yellow fever vaccination. All receptors come from a man aged 18-30 years who received the YFV17D yellow fever vaccine.

This clonotype was counted at least ten times. The CDR3: CASSGGGQGRSPLHF. The CDR3 DNA is TGTGCCAGCAGCGGGGGCGGACAGGGCAGATCACCCCTCCACTTT. The V call is TRBV7-2, the J call TRBJ1-6; TRBD1 aligns across 8 bases. There are 15 residues in the CDR3. Germline CDR1 and CDR2: SGHTA and FQGNSA. The J segment lost 10 bases and the V segment lost 5 bases, leaving 10 bases of the junction unmatched. Complete variable domain (other parts from reference TRBV7-2 and TRBJ1-6): GAGVSQSPSNKVTEKGKDVELRCDPISGHTALYWYRQSLGQGLEFLIYFQGNSAPDKSGLPSDRFSAERTGGSVSTLTIQRTQQEDSAVYLCASSGGGQGRSPLHFGNGTRLTVT.

There are many counts of this clonotype. The chain employs TRBV9 and TRBJ2-1; 8 bases match TRBD2. Trimming took 6 bases from V and 6 from J; bases not matched to a gene: 11. CDR3 length: 15 amino acids. In germline, CDR1 is SGDLS, CDR2 YYNGEE. The CDR3 loop reads CASTLGGDLTNEQFF. In nucleotides, the CDR3 is TGTGCCAGCACCCTCGGGGGGGACTTAACCAATGAGCAGTTCTTC. The variable domain in full, completed from reference TRBV9 and TRBJ2-1, reads DSGVTQTPKHLITATGQRVTLRCSPRSGDLSVYWYQQSLDQGLQFLIQYYNGEERAKGNILERFSAQQFPDLHSELNLSSLELGDSALYFCASTLGGDLTNEQFFGPGTRLTVL.

In this sample, this clonotype turned up many times. The chain carries TRBV5-1 and TRBJ2-7, with unresolved D. The CDR3 consists of 14 residues. V was trimmed by 0 bases and J by 2 bases, leaving 9 bases between them. Germline loops: CDR1 SGHRS, CDR2 YFSETQ. Written as DNA, the CDR3 is TGCGCCAGCAGCTTGGCCCCACAGACCTACGAGCAGTACTTC. It translates to CASSLAPQTYEQYF.

This clonotype turned up a few times. V gene TRBV14 combines with J gene TRBJ1-1, with a tentative D call TRBD1 (5 bases). Germline loops: CDR1 SGHDN, CDR2 FVKESK. V dropped 4 bases and J dropped 2 bases, with 11 bases sitting between them. There are 14 residues in the CDR3. For the CDR3, the DNA is TGTGCCAGCAGCCCAAAAGGGGCAAACACTGAAGCTTTCTTT. Its translation: CASSPKGANTEAFF.

The sample holds many counts of this clonotype. The chain combines TRBV5-1 with TRBJ1-2; TRBD1 matches 8 bases. CDR3 length: 16 amino acids. V was pared by 5 bases and J by 4 bases, with 13 bases of the junction left unmatched. Per the germline V gene, CDR1 is SGHRS and CDR2 is YFSETQ. CDR3 nucleotides: TGCGCCAGCAGAAAGGGACAGGACCCGTCTAGCTATGGCTACACCTTC. Translated, it gives CASRKGQDPSSYGYTF.

This clonotype was found many times. Germline and junction disagree at one end, which may indicate a read error. The chain has TRBV10-2 and TRBJ1-1, with D possibly matching TRBD1 (5 bases). The germline CDR1 and CDR2 sequences are WSHSY and SAAADI. The CDR3 is 13 amino acids. CDR3 in amino acids: CASKPRANTEAFF. The CDR3 coding sequence is TGCGCGAGCAAGCCCAGGGCGAACACTGAAGCTTTCTTT.

This clonotype was detected ten times or more. The chain has TRBV24-1 and TRBJ2-1; D is unclear. In germline, CDR1 is KGHDR, CDR2 SFDVKD. The CDR3 consists of 16 residues. Between the trimmed V and J ends, which lost 4 bases and 0 bases, there was a span of 12 bases. CDR3 in DNA: TGTGCCACCAGTGACGCCGCCGCACTCTCCTACAATGAGCAGTTCTTC. Translating it yields CATSDAAALSYNEQFF.

In this sample, this clonotype turned up many times. The genes are TRBV5-8 and TRBJ1-5, with D maybe TRBD1 (5 bases). The CDR3 is made up of 16 amino acids. Trimming took off 0 bases at V and 4 bases at J, with 14 bases between the two ends. From germline, CDR1 is SGHTS and CDR2 YDEGEE. CDR3 loop: CASSLVGRGKNQPQHF. The CDR3 DNA sequence: TGTGCCAGCAGCTTGGTTGGCCGGGGGAAGAATCAGCCCCAGCATTTT. Full variable domain (remainder filled in from reference TRBV5-8 and TRBJ1-5): EAGVTQSPTHLIKTRGQQATLRCSPISGHTSVYWYQQALGLGLQFLLWYDEGEERNRGNFPPRFSGRQFPNYSSELNVNALELEDSALYLCASSLVGRGKNQPQHFGDGTRLSIL.

This clonotype was observed at least ten times. This chain joins TRBV27 and TRBJ1-6; weak D call: TRBD1 (6 bases). V was cut by 0 bases and J by 7 bases, with 7 bases left in between. Germline V gene data show CDR1 as MNHEY and CDR2 as SMNVEV (reference sequence). The CDR3 contains 14 residues. The CDR3 DNA sequence: TGTGCCAGCAGTTTATCGGGGGCCAATTCACCCCTCCACTTT. Translating gives CASSLSGANSPLHF.

At least ten counts were recorded for this clonotype. This chain uses TRBV6-1 with TRBJ2-1, with TRBD1 as a possible D gene (6 bases). Trimming removed 5 bases at V and 7 bases at J, with 24 bases between. The CDR3 totals 17 residues. Germline loops: CDR1 MNHNS, CDR2 SASEGT. The CDR3 DNA sequence: TGTGCCAGCAGTCTTAGAAACAGGGCCGCAAGTGAGAATGAGCAGTTCTTC. Translation gives CASSLRNRAASENEQFF.

A note on this clonotype: This may come from a read error, since a much larger clone is one base off. The chain is built from TRBV11-2 and TRBJ2-5; D is uncertain. The CDR3 is 14 amino acids. CDR1 SGHAT and CDR2 FQNNGV come from the germline V gene. V was clipped by 0 bases and J by 1 base, with 6 bases between them. CDR3 sequence: CASSLDAPQETQYF. In DNA form, the CDR3 reads TGTGCCAGCAGCTTAGACGCACCCCAAGAGACCCAGTACTTC.

This clonotype has at least ten counts. This chain uses TRBV5-1 with TRBJ1-4, with D possibly matching TRBD1 (5 bases). Trimming took off 0 bases at V and 5 bases at J, with 8 bases between the two ends. Germline V gene data show CDR1 as SGHRS and CDR2 as YFSETQ. This CDR3 has 14 amino acids. CDR3 residues: CASSLEGMNEKLFF. The CDR3 DNA reads as TGCGCCAGCAGCTTGGAGGGGATGAATGAAAAACTGTTTTTT.

This clonotype was detected ten times or more. The rearrangement links TRBV5-1 to TRBJ1-2; weak D call: TRBD1 (5 bases). The CDR3 is 14 residues long. The V gene lost 4 bases and the J gene lost 0 bases, with 10 bases spanning the gap. Germline-derived CDR1 and CDR2 are SGHRS and YFSETQ. The CDR3 region has the DNA TGCGCCAGCAGCCAAGACAGCCCTAACTATGGCTACACCTTC. This translates into CASSQDSPNYGYTF.

This clonotype was counted many times. V usage is TRBV20-1 and J usage is TRBJ2-1; unclear D gene. This CDR3 spans 11 amino acids. Germline values: CDR1 DFQATT, CDR2 SNEGSKA (reference sequence). V lost 3 bases and J 12 bases, leaving 12 bases between the germline ends. The CDR3 region has the DNA TGCAGTGCTAGCGATGAGTATTGGCAGTTCTTC. Translation gives CSASDEYWQFF.

This clonotype was seen just once. A much larger clone lies a single base off, so this may be a read error. V usage is TRBV7-9 and J usage is TRBJ1-1, with D uncertain. Germline V gives CDR1 SEHNR, CDR2 FQNEAQ (reference sequence). V lost 6 bases to trimming and J lost 7 bases, with 9 bases between them. The length of the CDR3 is 11 residues. The CDR3 DNA sequence: TGTGCCAGCAGATTAAAGGGTGAAGCTTTCTTT. Translating it yields CASRLKGEAFF.

This clonotype was picked up many times. The V and J genes are TRBV4-1 and TRBJ2-2; D tentatively fits TRBD1 or TRBD2 (6 bases each). V lost 1 base and J lost 7, with 13 bases in between. The CDR3 runs 15 residues. CDR1 and CDR2 (germline): MGHRA, YSYEKL. CDR3 coding DNA: TGCGCCAGCAGCCAAGGGGTAGGGGGAGGCGGGGAGCTGTTTTTT. Its translation is CASSQGVGGGGELFF.

Ten or more counts support this clonotype. This chain links TRBV7-9 with TRBJ2-2, with D possibly TRBD2 on 5 matching bases. CDR1 and CDR2 (germline): SEHNR, FQNEAQ (reference sequence). Trimming stripped 3 bases from V and 6 bases from J, with 8 bases between. This CDR3 region has 13 residues. The CDR3 nucleotides read TGTGCCAGCAGCTTCGAGGAGGCCGGGGAGCTGTTTTTT. Protein product: CASSFEEAGELFF. Supplemented by reference TRBV7-9 and TRBJ2-2, the full variable domain reads DTGVSQNPRHKITKRGQNVTFRCDPISEHNRLYWYRQTLGQGPEFLTYFQNEAQLEKSRLLSDRFSAERPKGSFSTLEIQRTEQGDSAMYLCASSFEEAGELFFGEGSRLTVL.

The sample holds many counts of this clonotype. The chain employs TRBV2 and TRBJ2-3; D may be TRBD1 (6 bases). The germline V gene encodes CDR1 SNHLY and CDR2 FYNNEI. The CDR3 contains 15 residues. V lost 5 bases, J lost 5 bases, and 17 bases lay in between. In nucleotides, the CDR3 is TGTGCCAGCAGTCAAGACAGGCCCCCCCAAGATACGCAGTATTTT. Translated: CASSQDRPPQDTQYF.

The V and J genes are TRBV7-2 and TRBJ2-5, with 10 bases fitting TRBD2. There are 14 residues in the CDR3. Germline-derived CDR1 and CDR2 are SGHTA and FQGNSA. Trimming at V came to 6 bases and at J to 6 bases, leaving 7 bases not matched to a gene. DNA for the CDR3: TGTGCCAGCAGTCAGCGGGGGGGCAGGCAGACCCAGTACTTC. It translates to CASSQRGGRQTQYF.

This clonotype was seen ten or more times. This chain joins TRBV20-1 and TRBJ2-6; 7 nucleotides match TRBD1. V trimming: 6 bases; J trimming: 2 bases; junction bases outside the gene matches: 4. CDR1 is DFQATT and CDR2 is SNEGSKA in the germline V gene (reference sequence). This CDR3 contains 14 residues. DNA of the CDR3: TGCAGTGCGGGGCAGGGGGCTGGGGCCAACGTCCTGACTTTC. It translates to CSAGQGAGANVLTF.

This clonotype was seen repeatedly, ten times or more. The V and J genes are TRBV14 and TRBJ2-5; tentatively, D is TRBD2 (5 bases). The length of the CDR3 is 14 residues. V lost 4 bases to trimming and J lost 4 bases, with 13 bases between them. Germline loops: CDR1 SGHDN, CDR2 FVKESK. This CDR3 is CASSLRAGGETQYF. As DNA, the CDR3 is TGTGCCAGCAGCCTGAGGGCGGGCGGAGAGACCCAGTACTTC.

Ten or more counts support this clonotype. The rearrangement links TRBV11-1 to TRBJ2-1; D remains unclear. Trimming took 2 bases from V and 4 from J, leaving 18 bases between them. The CDR3 is 17 residues long. Germline-derived CDR1 and CDR2 are SGHAT and FQDESV (reference sequence). This chain's CDR3 is CASSLSPSAALYNEQFF. For the CDR3, the DNA is TGTGCCAGCAGCTTATCACCATCCGCGGCTTTATACAATGAGCAGTTCTTC.

Written as DNA, the CDR3 is TGTGCCAGCAGCCTCCTAGTAGATACGCAGTATTTT. Translated, it gives CASSLLVDTQYF. V gene TRBV11-2 combines with J gene TRBJ2-3; D remains ambiguous. The V end was cut by 5 bases, the J end by 5 bases, with 8 bases between. The CDR3 covers 12 residues. The V gene's germline CDR1 is SGHAT and CDR2 FQNNGV.